A selection of T cell receptor beta chains follows, all from one sample in a study of CD8 T cells in ankylosing spondylitis. TCRdb itself ran the 5' RACE reads through MiXCR, one entry per CDR3 protein. There are 200,000 or so distinct CDR3 sequences in the sample; 20% to 30% occur only once, and about 6.9% lies in the top ten. The sequencing input was blood, either unsorted or a sorted T cell fraction (not recorded which). The receptor set was obtained from a male donor with ankylosing spondylitis or in good health (not recorded which). CDR3s include the opening cysteine and the closing phenylalanine or tryptophan. Each record gives: V gene, clone size, D gene, CDR3 length, J gene, CDR3 DNA, CDR3 protein. A D gene is named only where the DNA matches it firmly. Clone sizes are given selectively: once, few, many, or a class where the clone is expanded.

>TRBV12-3/TRBV12-4|many|TRBD1|15|TRBJ2-2
TGTGCCAGCAGGGGGGGACAGGGGGCTTCGGGGGAGCTGTTTTTT
CASRGGQGASGELFF
>TRBV5-1|few|.|15|TRBJ2-3
TGCGCCAGCGCCCGCCGGGAGCAGGGCACAGATACGCAGTATTTT
CASARREQGTDTQYF
>TRBV6-6|few|.|10|TRBJ1-4
TGTGCCAGCAGCGCGGCGACACTGTTTTTT
CASSAATLFF
>TRBV29-1|many|.|13|TRBJ2-1
TGCAGCTGCGGGACCGTCTCCTACAATGAGCAGTTCTTC
CSCGTVSYNEQFF
>TRBV20-1|few|.|14|TRBJ2-3
TGCAGTGCTAGGGGGTTTAGAGCGAAGGATACGCAGTATTTT
CSARGFRAKDTQYF
>TRBV15|many|.|13|TRBJ2-5
TGTGCCACCTGTACTAGGCCGGGTGAGACCCAGTACTTC
CATCTRPGETQYF
>TRBV29-1|.|.|12|TRBJ2-5
TGCAGCGTTGATATCCAGGAGGAGACCCAGTACTTC
CSVDIQEETQYF
>TRBV24-1|many|.|12|TRBJ1-5
TGTGCCACCAGTGACTCATCTCAGCCCCAGCATTTT
CATSDSSQPQHF
>TRBV5-1|many|.|16|TRBJ2-1
TGCGCCAGCAGCCCGTCGGACGGGAGCTCCTACAATGAGCAGTTCTTC
CASSPSDGSSYNEQFF
>TRBV18|few|.|14|TRBJ2-3
TGTGCCAGCGTAGCCGGAGGGGGCACAGATACGCAGTATTTT
CASVAGGGTDTQYF
>TRBV20-1|.|.|16|TRBJ2-2
TGCAGTGCTAGAGATCTTAGGGAAGGGTACACCGGGGAGCTGTTTTTT
CSARDLREGYTGELFF
>TRBV10-3|many|.|12|TRBJ1-5
TGTGCCATTTCCAATAGCAATCAGCCCCAGCATTTT
CAISNSNQPQHF
>TRBV29-1|.|TRBD2|14|TRBJ2-1
TGCAGCGTTGCGCTAGCGGGCCTGGGGGATGAGCAGTTCTTC
CSVALAGLGDEQFF
>TRBV20-1|.|TRBD2|16|TRBJ2-2
TGCTGTGCTTCCGGGACTAGCGGGACGAACACCGGGGAGCTGTTTTTT
CCASGTSGTNTGELFF
>TRBV12-3/TRBV12-4|many|.|15|TRBJ2-1
TGTGCCAGCAGCCCCCCCAGAATTCTCTACAATGAGCAGTTCTTC
CASSPPRILYNEQFF
>TRBV5-1|once|TRBD2|19|TRBJ2-1
TGCGCCAGCAGCTTGACCCCGGGACTAGCGGGAGGCCCATACAATGAGCAGTTCTTC
CASSLTPGLAGGPYNEQFF
>TRBV20-1|.|.|12|TRBJ2-5
TGCAGTGCGTCCAGGGATTTGGAGACCCAGTACTTC
CSASRDLETQYF
>TRBV9|few|.|16|TRBJ2-1
TGTGCCAGCAGCGTAGCAGGTAGCGGATCCTACAATGAGCAGTTCTTC
CASSVAGSGSYNEQFF
>TRBV6-6|many|.|10|TRBJ2-7
TGTGCCAGCCGCGGCTACGAGCAGTACTTC
CASRGYEQYF
>TRBV20-1|.|TRBD2|15|TRBJ2-7
TGCAGTGCTAGAGACGGTGCTGGACTAGATGTCGAGCAGTACTTC
CSARDGAGLDVEQYF
>TRBV11-2|many|.|16|TRBJ2-1
TGTGCCAGCAGCCATGACGGGACTCAAAATTACAATGAGCAGTTCTTC
CASSHDGTQNYNEQFF
>TRBV7-2|.|.|17|TRBJ2-3
TGTGCCAGCAGCTTAGGTCGTCAGATGCACAGGGCAGATACGCAGTATTTT
CASSLGRQMHRADTQYF
>TRBV14|few|TRBD1|14|TRBJ1-2
TGTGCCAGCAGCCGAACACAGGGGGCGAGTGGCTACACCTTC
CASSRTQGASGYTF
>TRBV2|.|TRBD1|14|TRBJ2-2
TGTGCCAGCGCCGGGACAGCGAACACCGGGGAGCTGTTTTTT
CASAGTANTGELFF
>TRBV25-1|many|.|13|TRBJ2-4
TGTGCCAGCGAGGACAGAGCCAAAAACATTCAGTACTTC
CASEDRAKNIQYF
>TRBV20-1|.|.|14|TRBJ1-2
TGCAGTGCTAGAGTTCGGACGGAGGGTCGGGGCTACACCTTC
CSARVRTEGRGYTF
>TRBV5-1|many|TRBD2|18|TRBJ2-7
TGCGCCAGCAGCTCCGGGACTAGCGGGAGGGAGGAGACCTACGAGCAGTACTTC
CASSSGTSGREETYEQYF
>TRBV7-2|.|.|14|TRBJ2-1
TGTGCCAGCAGCTTAGGGTCTAACTACAATGAGCAGTTCTTC
CASSLGSNYNEQFF
>TRBV12-3/TRBV12-4|.|TRBD1|15|TRBJ1-4
TGTGCCAGCAGTCTGGGACAGGCGGCTAATGAAAAACTGTTTTTT
CASSLGQAANEKLFF
>TRBV29-1|.|.|13|TRBJ1-2
TGCAGCGTTGAAGAGCAACGGGTCGGTGGCTACACCTTC
CSVEEQRVGGYTF
>TRBV6-5|.|TRBD2|16|TRBJ2-7
TGTGCCAGCAGTTACCCTGGGACTAGCGGGGGCTACGAGCAGTACTTC
CASSYPGTSGGYEQYF
>TRBV20-1|few|.|11|TRBJ2-1
TGCAGTGCTATCTTCGGGAATGAGCAGTTCTTC
CSAIFGNEQFF
>TRBV20-1|many|.|15|TRBJ2-5
TGCAGTGCTAGAGAGCCTCTATTAGGACAAGAGACCCAGTACTTC
CSAREPLLGQETQYF
>TRBV20-1|many|TRBD1|16|TRBJ1-2
TGCAGTGCTGACCCGGGACAGGGCAACCCACACTATGGCTACACCTTC
CSADPGQGNPHYGYTF
>TRBV28|.|.|14|TRBJ2-5
TGTCCCAGCAGTTTCACGGGCACCCCTGGGACCCAGTACTTC
CPSSFTGTPGTQYF
>TRBV2|many|.|13|TRBJ1-5
TGTGCCAGCAGTGAAGGGAGGGATCAGCCCCAGCATTTT
CASSEGRDQPQHF
>TRBV20-1|once|TRBD1|16|TRBJ2-3
TGCAGTGCTAGAGACCCGGGACAGGGGCTCCCAGATACGCAGTATTTT
CSARDPGQGLPDTQYF
>TRBV7-9|many|.|15|TRBJ2-3
TGTGCCAGCAGCTTAAGGGACTCTAGCACAGATACGCAGTATTTT
CASSLRDSSTDTQYF
>TRBV6-1|few|.|13|TRBJ2-2
TGTGCCAGCAGTACAGGGACGACCGGGGAGCTGTTTTTT
CASSTGTTGELFF
>TRBV29-1|.|TRBD1|12|TRBJ2-3
TGCAGCGTCGAACAGGGGCCAGATACGCAGTATTTT
CSVEQGPDTQYF
>TRBV29-1|many|.|14|TRBJ1-1
TGCAGCGTCAACGGGGGGGGACAGAACACTGAAGCTTTCTTT
CSVNGGGQNTEAFF
>TRBV4-2|.|.|17|TRBJ2-3
TGTGCCAGCAGCCAAGTTGGGGAACCTGTTTATACAGATACGCAGTATTTT
CASSQVGEPVYTDTQYF
>TRBV29-1|.|.|15|TRBJ2-3
TGCAGCGGAAGCTTTGGCAGGGGGGCGACAGATACGCAGTATTTT
CSGSFGRGATDTQYF
>TRBV18|many|.|14|TRBJ2-7
TGTGCCAGCTCACCACTAGCGCCCTCCTACGAGCAGTACTTC
CASSPLAPSYEQYF
>TRBV20-1|.|.|16|TRBJ1-4
TGCAGTGCTAGTAACCGTTTCCTTGCAACTAATGAAAAACTGTTTTTT
CSASNRFLATNEKLFF
>TRBV12-3/TRBV12-4|many|TRBD1|16|TRBJ2-3
TGTGCCAGCAGCCACACGAAACAGGGGCCCACAGATACGCAGTATTTT
CASSHTKQGPTDTQYF
>TRBV20-1|.|.|14|TRBJ2-7
TGCAGTGCTCCGACAGGTTACGGCGGCTACGAGCAGTACTTC
CSAPTGYGGYEQYF
>TRBV20-1|few|TRBD2|13|TRBJ2-1
TGCAGTGCTAGCGGGGACTACTACAATGAGCAGTTCTTC
CSASGDYYNEQFF
>TRBV20-1|.|TRBD2|15|TRBJ2-4
TGCAGTGCTAGTGGGCAGCGGGAGGGAGGGGGCATTCAGTACTTC
CSASGQREGGGIQYF
>TRBV5-1|many|TRBD2|15|TRBJ2-3
TGCGCCAGCAGCTTGGGGCTAGCGGGAGTAGATACGCAGTATTTT
CASSLGLAGVDTQYF
>TRBV29-1|many|.|13|TRBJ2-7
TGCAGCGTTGATTTGGCAGGGGATTACGAGCAGTACTTC
CSVDLAGDYEQYF
>TRBV12-3/TRBV12-4|few|TRBD1|14|TRBJ2-7
TGTGCCAGGGGATTTGGACAGGGGAGCTACGAGCAGTACTTC
CARGFGQGSYEQYF
>TRBV20-1|.|.|13|TRBJ2-1
TGCAGTGCCGCGGGGACAGTGAACTATGAGCAGTTCTTC
CSAAGTVNYEQFF
>TRBV18|few|.|14|TRBJ2-1
TGTGCCAGCTCACCACTGATGGCGTGGAATGAGCAGTTCTTC
CASSPLMAWNEQFF